This T cell receptor beta chain was recorded in a study of T cell responses to AZD1222 COVID-19 vaccine. Regarding the study as a whole: Only a handful of AZD1222 recipients, roughly 6 in all, had baseline seropositivity. Nearly half of unique spike-specific TCRs reportedly avoided B.1.351 and B.1.1.7 mutated regions.

This clone was counted only a few times. The antigen is undetermined. From germline, CDR1 is MNHEY and CDR2 SVGEGT. V shed 4 bases and J shed 2 bases, with 18 bases lying between them. There are 17 residues in the CDR3. Sequencing was performed with immunoSEQ multiplex PCR; in TCRdb, only in-frame clones are kept and a portion is missing. Of roughly 150,000 clones listed, about 91% are singletons. The sequences come from peripheral blood, collected on day 0 of MenACWY control vaccination. The chain combines TRBV6-2 or TRBV6-3 with TRBJ2-1, with D unresolved. The origin of this receptor is an adult in good health. CDR3 DNA sequence: TGTGCCAGCAGTTTCCATATGCCCCCTGGGCCCTACAATGAGCAGTTCTTC. Translated, it gives CASSFHMPPGPYNEQFF.